This T cell receptor beta chain was sequenced for a study of graft-versus-host responses after intestinal transplantation (dated by TCRdb to about 2021). Regarding the complete study: The transplants that recipients got were multivisceral, liver-intestinal, or isolated intestinal. Every recipient was given anti-thymocyte globulin induction, then maintenance tacrolimus and steroids for around three years. After intestinal transplantation, graft-versus-host and host-versus-graft alloreactive T cell clones in the graft, circulation and bone marrow were tracked using bulk TCR-beta CDR3 sequencing. To identify alloreactive clones, pre-transplant mixed lymphocyte reaction products were sequenced and then compared with unstimulated pre-transplant donor and recipient T cells. The cohort enrolled about two dozen intestinal transplant recipients, one of whom was a retransplant, and a few patients without pretransplant specimens were excluded. Donor T cell macrochimerism was defined as a peak of at least 4% donor T cells among recipient peripheral blood mononuclear cells. Samples from a few later patients were sequenced in-house on an Illumina MiSeq with MiXCR processing rather than by the commercial service. Overall study outcomes, separate from this receptor: The relatively low number and heterogeneity of intestinal transplant patients limited the conclusions. Early after transplant, declines in HvG clones were associated with peak levels of circulating GvH clones. GvH clones were detected in recipient bone marrow, and some appeared earlier in ileal mucosa or blood, consistent with an intestinal mucosal origin. In patients with donor T cell macrochimerism, the allografts had high GvH to HvG T cell clonal ratios.

The time point label of this sample denotes: cells obtained before transplantation from donor or recipient. CD3+CD4+ and CD3+CD8+ populations were FACS-sorted from unstimulated pre-transplant donor and recipient cells taken from spleen or lymph nodes. The method was the immunoSEQ multiplex PCR assay. For most patients, genomic DNA was isolated with the Qiagen DNeasy Blood and Tissue Kit and sent frozen to Adaptive Biotechnologies for TCR sequencing. Adaptive Biotechnologies carried out high-throughput TCR-beta CDR3 sequencing of genomic DNA for most patients. In the source study's methods: TCR sequencing data were retrieved from Adaptive's ImmunoSEQ software for around 20 patients, whereas three other patients were processed with MiXCR and VDJtools. CD4 versus CD8 sorting errors were corrected by removing sequences found in both subsets at a frequency ratio below 5:1. CDR3 nucleotide sequences shared between donor and recipient were removed because the origin of such sequences could not be assigned. To count as alloreactive, a clone needed at least 2-fold expansion over unstimulated cells and a minimum CFSE-low frequency of 0.002% (template counts) or 0.001% (read counts). Clones detected in sequenced pre-transplant spleen, lymph node, or MLR CFSE-low populations of the donor or recipient were defined as mappable. Cumulative frequency of alloreactive clones was calculated as a percentage of all sequences weighted by copy number. The source is immuneACCESS, and TCRdb retained only in-frame sequences with V and J called. Part of the clones is not carried over; for the studies checked, unresolved V genes explain less than half of this, and the remainder is unexplained. V, J and clone size derive from that table, while D and trimming were established from the DNA sequence. This sample gives about 110,000 clones in total; just over 90% of them show up just once. The ten most abundant clones make up approximately 0.25% of the sample.

A note on this clone: Its antigen remains unidentified. No per-base quality is available; no much larger clone lies one base away.

Reading from cysteine to phenylalanine, the CDR3 counts 10 amino acids. The CDR3 DNA has 30 bases and is translated from base 1. Looking up the germline V gene (reference sequence) yields CDR1 MNHNY and CDR2 SVGAGI. At the junction V is shortened by 5 bases and J by 14 bases, with 10 bases in between. The rearranged chain carries TRBV6-6 and TRBJ1-5, with TRBD1 tentatively as D gene (5 bases match). The origin of this receptor is a human donor who was the organ donor for an intestinal transplant. This specimen was unstimulated CD4+ T cells sorted from spleen or lymph node cells, taken before transplant. The CDR3 reads CASSERTKHF. The sequenced DNA: TGTGCCAGCAGTGAAAGGACAAAGCATTTT.